The next 30 T cell receptor beta chains were all read from a single sample in a study of cytomegalovirus exposure and HLA in healthy donors. In the PCR, 60 Vbeta and 13 Jbeta primers were used. Method: immunoSEQ multiplex PCR; TCRdb's copy keeps in-frame clones and lacks some. The sample has roughly 160,000 clones, approximately 80% seen once; the top ten hold around 6.7%. Sequencing was done on a sample of PBMCs. These receptor sequences come from a woman between 25 and 40 years old in good health and CMV-seropositive.

J is TRBJ2-5 and V is TRBV4-3, with 7 bases that match TRBD1. The V gene end was trimmed by 0 bases and the J gene end by 0 bases; junction bases not matched to a gene: 4. The CDR3 has 16 amino acids. Germline V CDR1 and CDR2: LGHNA, YSLEER. CDR3 DNA sequence: TGCGCCAGCAGCCAAGATTTAGGGGGCAACCAAGAGACCCAGTACTTC. This sequence encodes CASSQDLGGNQETQYF.

The rearrangement links TRBV19 to TRBJ1-1; 7 positions match TRBD1. Per the germline V gene, CDR1 is LNHDA and CDR2 is SQIVND (reference sequence). V shed 3 bases, J shed 1 base, and the junction held 17 bases outside the gene matches. The CDR3 has 19 amino acids. As DNA, the CDR3 is TGTGCCAGTAGTATCAGAACCCCAAGCCGGGACAGTCAGAACACTGAAGCTTTCTTT. It codes for CASSIRTPSRDSQNTEAFF.

The chain has TRBV9 and TRBJ1-2; D call uncertain. The CDR3 spans 16 residues. V lost 3 bases and J 6 bases, leaving 21 bases between the germline ends. Germline CDR1 reads SGDLS; CDR2 reads YYNGEE. In DNA, the CDR3 is TGTGCCAGCAGCGCGCCGGACTTATTACGTGGCCATGGCTACACCTTC. Translation: CASSAPDLLRGHGYTF.

The chain links TRBV27 to TRBJ1-6; D may be TRBD1 (5 bases). The germline V gene encodes CDR1 MNHEY and CDR2 SMNVEV (reference sequence). Trimming shortened V by 5 bases and J by 1 base, and 12 bases separated the two germline ends. The CDR3 has 16 amino acids. The CDR3: CASSQDPGSYNSPLHF. The CDR3 DNA sequence: TGTGCCAGCAGTCAAGACCCAGGGTCCTATAATTCACCCCTCCACTTT.

The chain links TRBV4-3 to TRBJ1-2; TRBD1 might be the D (5 bases). The CDR3 is 14 amino acids. V was clipped by 6 bases and J by 5 bases, with 16 bases between them. The germline V gene encodes CDR1 LGHNA and CDR2 YSLEER. The chain's CDR3 is CASRRTPGGYGYTF. CDR3 bases: TGCGCCAGCAGACGAACACCCGGGGGGTATGGCTACACCTTC.

The rearrangement links TRBV5-5 to TRBJ2-2, with 10 bases that match TRBD1. Germline assignment: CDR1 SGHKS and CDR2 YYEKEE (reference sequence). After removal of 6 bases from V and 8 bases from J, the junction contained 7 bases not matched to a gene. CDR3 size: 14 residues. CDR3 protein: CASIPGTGAGELFF. CDR3 in DNA: TGTGCCAGCATCCCCGGGACAGGGGCTGGGGAGCTGTTTTTT.

The chain recombines TRBV7-6 with TRBJ1-5, with TRBD1 as a possible D gene (6 bases). V dropped 5 bases and J dropped 2 bases, with 13 bases sitting between them. Germline V lookup: CDR1 SGHVS, CDR2 FNYEAQ. The CDR3 is 15 amino acids. The CDR3 sequence is CASSPRGGGNQPQHF. The CDR3 DNA is TGTGCCAGCAGCCCCAGGGGAGGGGGCAATCAGCCCCAGCATTTT.

CDR3 DNA sequence: TGTGCCAGCAGTTCCCCCGGGACTGCCCCTGGCGAGCAGTACTTC. The encoded protein is CASSSPGTAPGEQYF. The chain carries TRBV28 and TRBJ2-7, with a weak D call TRBD2 (6 bases). Trimming took off 4 bases at V and 6 bases at J, with 19 bases between the two ends. Looked up from germline, CDR1 is MDHEN and CDR2 is SYDVKM. This CDR3 has 15 residues. The whole variable domain, remainder taken from reference TRBV28 and TRBJ2-7, is DVKVTQSSRYLVKRTGEKVFLECVQDMDHENMFWYRQDPGLGLRLIYFSYDVKMKEKGDIPEGYSVSREKKERFSLILESASTNQTSMYLCASSSPGTAPGEQYFGPGTRLTVT.

This rearrangement joins TRBV7-2 to TRBJ2-3; TRBD1 is a possible D gene (6 bases). The germline CDR1 and CDR2 sequences are SGHTA and FQGNSA. V lost 4 bases and J 0 bases, leaving 14 bases between the germline ends. The CDR3 is 16 amino acids. Written as DNA, the CDR3 is TGTGCCAGCAGCTCCAGGGGAGCCAGTAGCACAGATACGCAGTATTTT. Translation: CASSSRGASSTDTQYF. The variable domain in full, with the rest retrieved from reference TRBV7-2 and TRBJ2-3, is GAGVSQSPSNKVTEKGKDVELRCDPISGHTALYWYRQSLGQGLEFLIYFQGNSAPDKSGLPSDRFSAERTGGSVSTLTIQRTQQEDSAVYLCASSSRGASSTDTQYFGPGTRLTVL.

This chain uses TRBV5-1 with TRBJ2-7; tentatively, D is TRBD1 (6 bases). V was trimmed by 0 bases and J by 3 bases, leaving 10 bases between them. This CDR3 is built from 14 residues. The germline CDR1 and CDR2 sequences are SGHRS and YFSETQ. The CDR3 sequence is CASSLEGERYEQYF. Written as DNA, the CDR3 is TGCGCCAGCAGCTTGGAGGGGGAGCGCTACGAGCAGTACTTC.

CDR3 sequence (DNA): TGTGCCAGTGCCGGGACAGAGAACTATGGCTACACCTTC. Residues: CASAGTENYGYTF. The chain joins TRBV6-6 to TRBJ1-2; TRBD1 aligns across 7 bases. This CDR3 is built from 13 residues. Unmatched junction bases numbered 6, after V lost 9 bases and J lost 2 bases. From germline, CDR1 is MNHNY and CDR2 SVGAGI (reference sequence).

The V call is TRBV5-1, the J call TRBJ2-2; 9 nucleotides align to TRBD1. The V gene's germline CDR1 is SGHRS and CDR2 YFSETQ. The CDR3 is 16 residues long. After removal of 0 bases from V and 4 bases from J, the junction contained 4 bases not matched to a gene. CDR3 in amino acids: CASSLAGTGITGELFF. The DNA of the CDR3 is TGCGCCAGCAGCTTGGCAGGGACAGGGATCACCGGGGAGCTGTTTTTT.

This chain uses TRBV5-1 with TRBJ1-1; unclear D gene. Trimming removed 0 bases from V and 1 base from J, with 7 bases in between. The CDR3 is 14 amino acids. Germline loops: CDR1 SGHRS, CDR2 YFSETQ. This CDR3 is CASSLEVRNTEAFF. The CDR3 region has the DNA TGCGCCAGCAGCTTGGAAGTGAGGAACACTGAAGCTTTCTTT.

The gene calls are TRBV13 and TRBJ1-1; D might be TRBD1 (5 bases). This CDR3 spans 13 amino acids. V was cut by 8 bases and J by 1 base, with 11 bases left in between. The germline V gene has CDR1 PRHDT and CDR2 FYEKMQ (reference sequence). The chain's CDR3 is CASLGGRNTEAFF. CDR3 nucleotide sequence: TGTGCCAGCTTGGGGGGGAGGAACACTGAAGCTTTCTTT.

This sequence joins TRBV5-1 and TRBJ2-5, with D perhaps TRBD2 (6 bases). The CDR3 spans 15 residues. CDR1 is SGHRS, CDR2 YFSETQ, per germline. Trimming removed 3 bases at V and 1 base at J, with 13 bases between. The CDR3 DNA follows: TGCGCCAGCAGCTCGGGCGGGGTACTCCAAGAGACCCAGTACTTC. Its protein product is CASSSGGVLQETQYF.

The rearrangement uses TRBV11-2 and TRBJ1-6, with D perhaps TRBD1 (6 bases). V shed 5 bases and J shed 15 bases, with 14 bases lying between them. Germline loops: CDR1 SGHAT, CDR2 FQNNGV. This CDR3 has 12 residues. CDR3 coding DNA: TGTGCCAGCAGCCAGGGGTCCCTCTACCTCCACTTT. Translating it yields CASSQGSLYLHF.

V and J are TRBV27 and TRBJ2-5; the D gene is possibly TRBD2 (5 bases). Germline assignment: CDR1 MNHEY and CDR2 SMNVEV (reference sequence). The ends were cut back, 5 bases at V and 6 bases at J, with 16 bases in the middle. The CDR3 totals 14 residues. CDR3 sequence: CASSLSGALKTQYF. The CDR3, as DNA: TGTGCCAGCAGTCTAAGCGGTGCGCTGAAGACCCAGTACTTC.

The chain couples TRBV10-3 to TRBJ2-7, with D possibly matching TRBD2 (6 bases). The CDR3 length is 15 residues. Trimming took off 11 bases at V and 7 bases at J, with 27 bases between the two ends. Germline CDR1 and CDR2: ENHRY and SYGVKD. As DNA, the CDR3 is TGTGCCTCGGGTTCCCGCGGGACTGGCCTCGGGGAGCAGTACTTC. Translated: CASGSRGTGLGEQYF.

V and J are TRBV27 and TRBJ1-2, with 8 bases fitting TRBD1. The CDR3 length is 15 residues. The germline V gene has CDR1 MNHEY and CDR2 SMNVEV (reference sequence). CDR3 amino acids: CASSQGASGSYGYTF. The CDR3 bases are TGTGCTTCTTCCCAGGGGGCCTCTGGGAGCTATGGCTACACCTTC.

The genes are TRBV7-9 and TRBJ1-4; D gene uncertain. Trimming took off 5 bases at V and 5 bases at J, with 15 bases between the two ends. The CDR3 is made up of 15 amino acids. CDR1 and CDR2 (germline): SEHNR, FQNEAQ (reference sequence). The CDR3 DNA is TGTGCCAGCAGCCGTTTATTGGGAGTCAATGAAAAACTGTTTTTT. As protein: CASSRLLGVNEKLFF.

In the case of this clone: The same CDR3 is also encoded by other DNA sequences in this sample. The J gene is TRBJ1-1, the V gene TRBV6-5; TRBD1 aligns across 9 bases. The V and J ends lost 2 bases and 6 bases, in that order; junction bases with no gene match: 4. This CDR3 is 14 amino acids long. Germline V gene lookup returns CDR1 MNHEY and CDR2 SVGAGI. The CDR3 nucleotides read TGTGCCAGCAGTTACCGACAGGGGGAGGCTGAAGCTTTCTTT. It translates to CASSYRQGEAEAFF.

This chain links TRBV5-8 with TRBJ1-2, with a weak D call TRBD1 (6 bases). The CDR3 extends over 14 amino acids. V dropped 2 bases and J dropped 4 bases, with 12 bases sitting between them. The germline V gene has CDR1 SGHTS and CDR2 YDEGEE. DNA of the CDR3: TGTGCCAGCAGCTTTACACAGGGCCCCTATGGCTACACCTTC. Translation: CASSFTQGPYGYTF.

This sequence joins TRBV7-3 and TRBJ2-7; possible D gene TRBD1, 5 bases. CDR1 SGHTA and CDR2 FQGTGA come from the germline V gene. The CDR3 length is 14 residues. Trimming removed 0 bases from V and 2 bases from J, with 8 bases in between. CDR3 coding DNA: TGTGCCAGCAGCTTAACATCAGGGACCTACGAGCAGTACTTC. It encodes CASSLTSGTYEQYF.

This chain uses TRBV2 with TRBJ1-1; a possible D gene is TRBD1 (5 bases). Deletions cut 4 bases from V and 0 bases from J, with 18 bases between. This CDR3 region has 17 residues. Germline V gene data show CDR1 as SNHLY and CDR2 as FYNNEI. As DNA, the CDR3 is TGTGCCAGCAGTGGCCGTCAGGGAATCTCGATGAACACTGAAGCTTTCTTT. Translated, it gives CASSGRQGISMNTEAFF.

The V gene is TRBV5-1, the J gene TRBJ1-2; 9 bases agree with TRBD1. CDR1 is SGHRS, CDR2 YFSETQ, per germline. V lost 3 bases and J lost 2; bases outside the gene matches: 5. The CDR3 runs 15 residues. The CDR3 loop reads CASSWTGVGNYGYTF. As DNA, the CDR3 is TGCGCCAGCAGCTGGACAGGGGTGGGGAACTATGGCTACACCTTC.

J is TRBJ2-7 and V is TRBV28, with 7 bases aligning to TRBD1. The CDR3 covers 15 residues. The germline CDR1 and CDR2 sequences are MDHEN and SYDVKM. V gave up 4 bases and J gave up 5 bases; unmatched junction bases: 11. This CDR3 reads CASSYLEGARNEQYF. The DNA for the CDR3 is TGTGCCAGCAGTTATCTCGAGGGGGCCAGAAACGAGCAGTACTTC.

CDR3 DNA: TGTGCCAGCTCACCGAACTCAAACTATGGCTACACCTTC. Translation: CASSPNSNYGYTF. This chain uses TRBV18 with TRBJ1-2, with D uncertain. V lost 3 bases to trimming and J lost 2 bases, with 7 bases between them. Germline CDR1 KGHSH, CDR2 LQKENI. The CDR3 has 13 amino acids. The whole variable domain, remainder taken from reference TRBV18 and TRBJ1-2, is NAGVMQNPRHLVRRRGQEARLRCSPMKGHSHVYWYRQLPEEGLKFMVYLQKENIIDESGMPKERFSAEFPKEGPSILRIQQVVRGDSAAYFCASSPNSNYGYTFGSGTRLTVV.

The rearrangement links TRBV10-2 to TRBJ1-3; 7 positions agree with TRBD1. V lost 2 bases, J lost 3 bases, and 19 bases stayed unmatched. The CDR3 consists of 20 residues. Per the germline V gene, CDR1 is WSHSY and CDR2 is SAAADI. CDR3 DNA: TGCGCCAGCAGTGAGAATCGAAGGGGAATGAGAGGGGGCTTTGGAAACACCATATATTTT. This codes for CASSENRRGMRGGFGNTIYF.

This clone was counted a few times. This chain links TRBV11-2 with TRBJ2-5, with D hard to call. CDR1 is SGHAT and CDR2 is FQNNGV in the germline V gene. V was shortened by 0 bases and J by 0 bases, with 8 bases between the two germline ends. The CDR3 sequence is 15 residues long. In DNA, the CDR3 is TGTGCCAGCAGCTTAGAGTGGCAGAACCAAGAGACCCAGTACTTC. Encoded protein: CASSLEWQNQETQYF. The variable domain in full, with the rest retrieved from reference TRBV11-2 and TRBJ2-5, is EAGVAQSPRYKIIEKRQSVAFWCNPISGHATLYWYQQILGQGPKLLIQFQNNGVVDDSQLPKDRFSAERLKGVDSTLKIQPAKLEDSAVYLCASSLEWQNQETQYFGPGTRLLVL.

The rearrangement links TRBV5-1 to TRBJ1-3, with 7 bases identical to TRBD1. The junction had 16 bases not matched to a gene; V was cut back by 6 bases and J by 1 base. Germline V gene sequence: CDR1 SGHRS, CDR2 YFSETQ. This CDR3 spans 18 amino acids. The CDR3 sequence is CASNYGTVRLGSGNTIYF. CDR3 bases: TGCGCCAGCAATTACGGGACAGTCCGTCTCGGATCTGGAAACACCATATATTTT. Variable domain in full (rest from reference TRBV5-1 and TRBJ1-3): KAGVTQTPRYLIKTRGQQVTLSCSPISGHRSVSWYQQTPGQGLQFLFEYFSETQRNKGNFPGRFSGRQFSNSRSEMNVSTLELGDSALYLCASNYGTVRLGSGNTIYFGEGSWLTVV.